These 28 T cell receptor beta chains were all obtained from the same sample, sequenced in a study of cytomegalovirus exposure and HLA in healthy donors. PCR amplification relied on 60 Vbeta primers (plus 13 Jbeta primers). Produced via immunoSEQ multiplex PCR; TCRdb's table is partial and in-frame only. The sample comprises under 250,000 clones, approximately 80% of which are singletons, and 8% rests with the top ten. Sequencing was performed on PBMCs. The receptors were gathered from a woman aged 60 to 75 in good health and CMV-seropositive.

The chain recombines TRBV18 with TRBJ1-4; D possibly corresponds to TRBD1 (6 bases). CDR3 length: 14 residues. Germline V gene sequence: CDR1 KGHSH, CDR2 LQKENI. Deletions cut 4 bases from V and 4 bases from J, with 10 bases between. CDR3 DNA: TGTGCCAGCTCACGGACAGACCTTAATGAAAAACTGTTTTTT. This codes for CASSRTDLNEKLFF.

The chain is built from TRBV28 and TRBJ1-2; D unresolved. The length of the CDR3 is 17 residues. Germline assignment: CDR1 MDHEN and CDR2 SYDVKM. Trimming cost V 3 bases and J 2 bases, with 19 bases left between them. The CDR3 here is CASSFLGPSQVNYGYTF. Here the CDR3 DNA reads TGTGCCAGCAGTTTTCTGGGCCCCTCCCAAGTCAACTATGGCTACACCTTC.

The chain combines TRBV5-1 with TRBJ1-3; tentatively, D is TRBD1 (5 bases). Trimming shortened V by 1 base and J by 0 bases, and 11 bases separated the two germline ends. This CDR3 is 16 amino acids long. The V gene's germline CDR1 is SGHRS and CDR2 YFSETQ. The CDR3 protein is CASSLSVGGSGNTIYF. In DNA, the CDR3 is TGCGCCAGCAGCTTGTCCGTGGGGGGCTCTGGAAACACCATATATTTT.

V is TRBV30 and J is TRBJ1-1; D is unresolved. Looked up from germline, CDR1 is GTSNPN and CDR2 is SVGIG (reference sequence). V lost 2 bases and J lost 3, with 13 bases in between. CDR3 length equals 14 residues. The chain's CDR3 is CAWSPQRVYTEAFF. The CDR3 bases are TGTGCCTGGAGTCCCCAGCGGGTTTACACTGAAGCTTTCTTT.

This clone occurred once. CDR3 region: CATWTTSTDTQYF. The CDR3 DNA reads as TGTGCCACCTGGACAACTAGCACAGATACGCAGTATTTT. V gene TRBV10-3 combines with J gene TRBJ2-3, with D perhaps matching TRBD1 (5 bases). Germline CDR1 is ENHRY and CDR2 is SYGVKD. Trimming removed 10 bases at V and 0 bases at J, with 11 bases between. This CDR3 has 13 residues.

The V and J genes are TRBV5-6 and TRBJ2-7; perhaps TRBD1 as D (5 bases). The V gene's germline CDR1 is SGHDT and CDR2 YYEEEE. V lost 0 bases to trimming and J lost 4 bases, with 8 bases between them. The CDR3 has 13 residues. The DNA of the CDR3 is TGTGCCAGCAGCTTGGCAGGGTTTTACGAGCAGTACTTC. The encoded protein is CASSLAGFYEQYF.

This sequence joins TRBV18 and TRBJ2-6; no clear D. This CDR3 contains 17 residues. Germline-derived CDR1 and CDR2 are KGHSH and LQKENI. Trimming pared 3 bases from V and 1 base from J, leaving 13 bases between. The CDR3 reads CASSPSQAVSGANVLTF. For the CDR3, the DNA is TGTGCCAGCTCACCCTCGCAGGCCGTGTCTGGGGCCAACGTCCTGACTTTC. The full variable domain, with the rest looked up from reference TRBV18 and TRBJ2-6, is NAGVMQNPRHLVRRRGQEARLRCSPMKGHSHVYWYRQLPEEGLKFMVYLQKENIIDESGMPKERFSAEFPKEGPSILRIQQVVRGDSAAYFCASSPSQAVSGANVLTFGAGSRLTVL.

V gene TRBV25-1 combines with J gene TRBJ1-5; a weak D match, TRBD1 (5 bases). Germline CDR1 reads MGHDK; CDR2 reads SYGVNS. This CDR3 has 14 amino acids. Trimming removed 7 bases at V and 3 bases at J, with 13 bases between. CDR3 residues: CASKGAGPNQPQHF. The CDR3 DNA follows: TGTGCCAGCAAGGGTGCAGGGCCCAATCAGCCCCAGCATTTT.

This clone occurred a few times. The rearrangement links TRBV11-2 to TRBJ2-1, with TRBD1 as a possible D gene (5 bases). The CDR3 is 15 residues long. CDR1 and CDR2 from the germline V gene are SGHAT and FQNNGV. Trimming removed 5 bases from V and 8 bases from J, with 19 bases in between. The CDR3 region is CASSKSTGPFDEQFF. In nucleotides, the CDR3 is TGTGCCAGCAGCAAGAGCACAGGACCCTTCGATGAGCAGTTCTTC. Using reference TRBV11-2 and TRBJ2-1 for the parts outside the CDR3, the full variable domain is EAGVAQSPRYKIIEKRQSVAFWCNPISGHATLYWYQQILGQGPKLLIQFQNNGVVDDSQLPKDRFSAERLKGVDSTLKIQPAKLEDSAVYLCASSKSTGPFDEQFFGPGTRLTVL.

This clone showed up just once. The gene calls are TRBV6-5 and TRBJ2-2, with TRBD1 identical over 7 bases. The V gene's germline CDR1 is MNHEY and CDR2 SVGAGI. With V trimmed by 6 bases and J by 3 bases, 4 bases remained unmatched. This CDR3 is 14 amino acids long. The CDR3 sequence: CASRRDSYTGELFF. CDR3 nucleotide sequence: TGTGCCAGCAGACGGGACAGTTACACCGGGGAGCTGTTTTTT.

This chain connects TRBV29-1 to TRBJ1-1; possibly TRBD1 for D (5 bases). Trimming cost V 3 bases and J 2 bases, with 13 bases left between them. Germline CDR1 SQVTM, CDR2 ANQGSEA. The CDR3 length is 14 residues. The chain's CDR3 is CSVDRGYANTEAFF. CDR3 DNA: TGCAGCGTTGATAGGGGATACGCAAACACTGAAGCTTTCTTT.

This chain uses TRBV5-1 with TRBJ2-3; 15 bases agree with TRBD2. Germline V gene data show CDR1 as SGHRS and CDR2 as YFSETQ. Trimming removed 3 bases from V and 4 bases from J; junction bases left unmatched: 18. The CDR3 spans 21 residues. DNA for the CDR3: TGCGCCAGCAGCTCCCTAACCAGGACTAGCGGGAGGGCCGCGGAGGCAGATACGCAGTATTTT. This translates into CASSSLTRTSGRAAEADTQYF.

The CDR3 reads CASSFRQGATQPQHF. The DNA of the CDR3 is TGTGCCAGCAGTTTTCGCCAGGGGGCGACTCAGCCCCAGCATTTT. This chain connects TRBV27 to TRBJ1-5; 8 bases agree with TRBD1. The germline V gene has CDR1 MNHEY and CDR2 SMNVEV (reference sequence). This CDR3 is 15 amino acids long. With 3 bases clipped from V and 6 bases from J, the junction kept 7 bases outside the gene matches.

The chain is built from TRBV19 and TRBJ2-5; the match to TRBD1 covers 8 bases. The CDR3 consists of 12 residues. J gave up 5 bases and V 6 bases, and 2 bases lay outside the gene matches. Germline V gene data show CDR1 as LNHDA and CDR2 as SQIVND (reference sequence). The CDR3 sequence: CASSNRGETQYF. CDR3 coding DNA: TGTGCCAGTAGCAACAGGGGGGAGACCCAGTACTTC.

V is TRBV5-1 and J is TRBJ1-2, with D unresolved. Germline values: CDR1 SGHRS, CDR2 YFSETQ. There are 16 residues in the CDR3. Trimming pared 0 bases from V and 0 bases from J, leaving 12 bases between. The CDR3 sequence: CASSLGSPEANYGYTF. In DNA, the CDR3 is TGCGCCAGCAGCTTGGGGAGCCCCGAAGCTAACTATGGCTACACCTTC.

The rearrangement joins TRBV19 to TRBJ1-2; 7 bases match TRBD1. The germline gives CDR1 LNHDA, CDR2 SQIVND (reference sequence). J was trimmed by 8 bases and V by 5 bases; bases with no gene match: 23. The CDR3 consists of 18 residues. CDR3 sequence reads: CASSPILSPTGRRIGYTF. DNA for the CDR3: TGTGCCAGTAGTCCAATACTCTCCCCGACAGGGCGGCGGATCGGCTACACCTTC. The whole variable domain, remainder taken from reference TRBV19 and TRBJ1-2, is DGGITQSPKYLFRKEGQNVTLSCEQNLNHDAMYWYRQDPGQGLRLIYYSQIVNDFQKGDIAEGYSVSREKKESFPLTVTSAQKNPTAFYLCASSPILSPTGRRIGYTFGSGTRLTVV.

The chain links TRBV21-1 to TRBJ2-2; the D segment call TRBD1 is taken from the table without a DNA check. TRBV21-1 is a documented pseudogene. CDR3 length: 19 amino acids. CDR3 in DNA: TGTGCCAGCAGCAGTCAAATGTCTATCAGGGGGCTGGGCACCGGGGAGCTGTTTTTT. Its protein is CASSSQMSIRGLGTGELFF.

The chain carries TRBV19 and TRBJ1-5; 9 bases are a match to TRBD1. The CDR3 has 14 amino acids. Germline loops: CDR1 LNHDA, CDR2 SQIVND (reference sequence). After removal of 4 bases from V and 7 bases from J, the junction contained 5 bases not matched to a gene. CDR3 DNA sequence: TGTGCCAGTAGTAAGGGACAGGGTGGCCAGCCCCAGCATTTT. Encoded protein: CASSKGQGGQPQHF. The whole variable domain, filled in from reference TRBV19 and TRBJ1-5, reads DGGITQSPKYLFRKEGQNVTLSCEQNLNHDAMYWYRQDPGQGLRLIYYSQIVNDFQKGDIAEGYSVSREKKESFPLTVTSAQKNPTAFYLCASSKGQGGQPQHFGDGTRLSIL.

The chain uses TRBV7-9 and TRBJ2-4; 8 bases line up with TRBD2. V lost 1 base to trimming and J lost 7 bases; unmatched junction nucleotides: 6. This CDR3 contains 15 residues. The germline gives CDR1 SEHNR, CDR2 FQNEAQ (reference sequence). CDR3 in amino acids: CASSLGGTSSNIQYF. The DNA for the CDR3 is TGTGCCAGCAGCTTAGGGGGGACTAGTTCTAACATTCAGTACTTC.

V gene TRBV5-1 combines with J gene TRBJ2-5, with 7 bases lining up with TRBD2. Germline V gives CDR1 SGHRS, CDR2 YFSETQ. J gave up 5 bases and V 4 bases, and 8 bases lay outside the gene matches. The CDR3 is 14 amino acids. CDR3 in DNA: TGCGCCAGCAGCCCCATGGGAGGGCCGGAGACCCAGTACTTC. This codes for CASSPMGGPETQYF.

V and J are TRBV6-1 and TRBJ1-2; 8 bases align to TRBD1. Germline loops: CDR1 MNHNS, CDR2 SASEGT. CDR3 length: 14 amino acids. V was pared by 4 bases and J by 4 bases, with 5 bases of the junction left unmatched. In nucleotides, the CDR3 is TGTGCCAGCAGTGGACAGGGGTTGAGCTATGGCTACACCTTC. This sequence encodes CASSGQGLSYGYTF.

The chain carries TRBV4-1 and TRBJ1-1; D perhaps matches TRBD1 (5 bases). The CDR3 sequence is 19 residues long. CDR1 and CDR2 (germline): MGHRA, YSYEKL. Trimming removed 3 bases at V and 1 base at J, with 24 bases between. CDR3 nucleotide sequence: TGCGCCAGCAGCCAGGGAAACCTAAAGGGGTTACCGTGGAACACTGAAGCTTTCTTT. Residues: CASSQGNLKGLPWNTEAFF.

The chain carries TRBV15 and TRBJ1-3, with D possibly matching TRBD1 (6 bases). With 3 bases removed from V and 2 bases from J, the gap between germline ends came to 11 bases. The CDR3 has 15 residues. CDR1 is LNHNV, CDR2 YYDKDF, per germline (reference sequence). CDR3 sequence (DNA): TGTGCCACCAGCAGCTCGGACAGCCCTGGAAACACCATATATTTT. Translation: CATSSSDSPGNTIYF.

V is TRBV5-1 and J is TRBJ2-3, with a weak D call TRBD1 (5 bases). The CDR3 is 15 amino acids. Trimming cost V 1 base and J 2 bases, with 11 bases left between them. Germline V gene lookup returns CDR1 SGHRS and CDR2 YFSETQ. CDR3 sequence (DNA): TGCGCCAGCAGCTTGATAGGGGCGAACACAGATACGCAGTATTTT. This sequence encodes CASSLIGANTDTQYF.

The chain couples TRBV30 to TRBJ1-2; D remains ambiguous. The V end lost 2 bases, the J end lost 6 bases, and 10 bases lay between the germline ends. The germline V gene encodes CDR1 GTSNPN and CDR2 SVGIG (reference sequence). This CDR3 has 12 residues. The CDR3 loop reads CAWSYGRHGYTF. The CDR3 DNA reads as TGTGCCTGGAGTTATGGCAGGCATGGCTACACCTTC.

The chain carries TRBV4-1 and TRBJ2-7; D is possibly TRBD2 (6 bases). The CDR3 runs to 14 residues. The V gene's germline CDR1 is MGHRA and CDR2 YSYEKL. Between the trimmed V and J ends, which lost 1 base and 7 bases, there was a span of 14 bases. The CDR3 bases are TGCGCCAGCAGCCAAGCGGAGGGGACTCGGGAGCAGTACTTC. Its translation: CASSQAEGTREQYF.

V gene TRBV9 combines with J gene TRBJ2-4; tentatively, D is TRBD1 (6 bases). The ends were cut back, 4 bases at V and 7 bases at J, with 15 bases in the middle. The CDR3 totals 14 residues. Per germline, CDR1 SGDLS and CDR2 YYNGEE. The CDR3 DNA reads as TGTGCCAGCAGCCCACAGGGTATTGGGAACATTCAGTACTTC. Its translation: CASSPQGIGNIQYF.

This rearrangement joins TRBV10-3 to TRBJ1-2, with a tentative D call TRBD1 (6 bases). This CDR3 comprises 15 residues. V was pared by 3 bases and J by 4 bases, with 15 bases between. Germline V gives CDR1 ENHRY, CDR2 SYGVKD. The CDR3 coding sequence is TGTGCCATCAGTGACCAAAACGACAGGAGCTATGGCTACACCTTC. This translates into CAISDQNDRSYGYTF.